The text below deals with one TCR beta chain. The source of the sample is a study of T cell responses to AZD1222 COVID-19 vaccine. Germline values: CDR1 SGHTA, CDR2 FQGNSA. The CDR3 is 14 residues long. Trimming took 5 bases from V and 6 from J, leaving 17 bases between them. Data came from immunoSEQ multiplex PCR; TCRdb stores just in-frame clones and leaves some out. The data hold around 160,000 clones, with 70% to 90% observed a single time. The chain recombines TRBV7-2 with TRBJ2-7, with D possibly TRBD1 on 6 matching bases. The receptor's source is an adult in good health. The starting material was peripheral blood, obtained on day 0 of AZD1222 vaccination. The DNA of the CDR3 is TGTGCCAGCAGCCCCCCGGGACAAAAATCCGAGCAGTACTTC. Its translation is CASSPPGQKSEQYF.